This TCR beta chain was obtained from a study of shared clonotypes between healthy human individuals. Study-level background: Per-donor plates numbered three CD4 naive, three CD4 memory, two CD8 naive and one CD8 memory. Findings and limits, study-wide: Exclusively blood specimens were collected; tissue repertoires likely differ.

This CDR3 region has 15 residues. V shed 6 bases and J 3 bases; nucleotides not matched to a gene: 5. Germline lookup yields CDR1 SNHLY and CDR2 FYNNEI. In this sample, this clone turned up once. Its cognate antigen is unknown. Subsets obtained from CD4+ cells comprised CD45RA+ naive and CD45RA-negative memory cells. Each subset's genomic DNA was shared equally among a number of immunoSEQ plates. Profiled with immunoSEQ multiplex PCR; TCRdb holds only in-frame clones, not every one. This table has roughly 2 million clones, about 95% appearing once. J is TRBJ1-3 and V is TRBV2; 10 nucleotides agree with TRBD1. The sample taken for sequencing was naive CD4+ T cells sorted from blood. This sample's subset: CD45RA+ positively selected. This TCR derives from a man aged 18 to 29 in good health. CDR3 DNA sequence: TGTGCCAGCAGCCCTAGGACAGGGGGTGGAAACACCATATATTTT. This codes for CASSPRTGGGNTIYF.